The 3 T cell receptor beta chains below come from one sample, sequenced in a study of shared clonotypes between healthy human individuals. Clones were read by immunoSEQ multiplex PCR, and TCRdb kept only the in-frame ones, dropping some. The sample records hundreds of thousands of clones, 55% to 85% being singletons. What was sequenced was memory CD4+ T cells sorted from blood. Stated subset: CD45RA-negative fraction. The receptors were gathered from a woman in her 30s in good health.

The CDR3 reads CASSRPGLAPYNEQFF. The CDR3 nucleotides are TGTGCCAGCAGCCGTCCGGGACTAGCGCCATACAATGAGCAGTTCTTC. The chain carries TRBV4-2 and TRBJ2-1; 10 bases agree with TRBD2. Losses at the gene ends were 4 bases for V and 4 bases for J; bases not matched to a gene: 7. The CDR3 has 16 amino acids. Germline V CDR1 and CDR2: LGHNA, YNFKEQ.

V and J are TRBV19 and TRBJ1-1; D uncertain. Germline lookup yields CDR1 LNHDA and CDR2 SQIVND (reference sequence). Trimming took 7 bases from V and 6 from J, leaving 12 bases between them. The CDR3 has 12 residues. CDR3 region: CASNLLPPEAFF. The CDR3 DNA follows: TGTGCCAGTAATCTCTTGCCCCCTGAAGCTTTCTTT.

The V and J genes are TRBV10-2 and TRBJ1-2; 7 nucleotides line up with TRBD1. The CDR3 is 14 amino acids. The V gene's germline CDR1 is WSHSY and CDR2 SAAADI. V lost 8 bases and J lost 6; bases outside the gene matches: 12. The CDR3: CASQPLTGMNGYTF. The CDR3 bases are TGCGCCAGCCAACCCTTGACAGGGATGAATGGCTACACCTTC.